The sequence of this TCR beta chain was determined in a study of siplizumab effects on memory and regulatory T cells. Overall study findings and caveats: Mapping to unstimulated subsets was achieved for only a minor fraction of alloreactive clones. Alloreactive CD4+ clones that could be mapped were on average roughly 69% Treg-derived with siplizumab, against roughly 25% in controls. Major contributors to the alloresponse seemed to be naive T cells, which also appeared more diverse than memory cells. Naive versus memory phenotype went unassigned for roughly 80-96% of proliferating CD4+ or CD8+ clones.

Details on this clone: The antigen is undetermined.

This CDR3 is 14 amino acids long. Germline CDR1 reads LNHDA; CDR2 reads SQIVND (reference sequence). V dropped 9 bases and J dropped 2; count of bases not matched to a gene: 9. Sequencing was performed with immunoSEQ multiplex PCR; in TCRdb, only in-frame clones are kept and a portion is missing. The sample lists around 100,000 clones, around 94% occurring once. The chain combines TRBV19 with TRBJ1-2; 7 nucleotides match TRBD1. The receptor's source is a human donor in good health. Sequencing was carried out using non-Treg CD4+ T cells sorted from blood. The CDR3 sequence: CASKRGQLNYGYTF. The CDR3 DNA follows: TGTGCCAGCAAAAGGGGGCAACTAAACTATGGCTACACCTTC.